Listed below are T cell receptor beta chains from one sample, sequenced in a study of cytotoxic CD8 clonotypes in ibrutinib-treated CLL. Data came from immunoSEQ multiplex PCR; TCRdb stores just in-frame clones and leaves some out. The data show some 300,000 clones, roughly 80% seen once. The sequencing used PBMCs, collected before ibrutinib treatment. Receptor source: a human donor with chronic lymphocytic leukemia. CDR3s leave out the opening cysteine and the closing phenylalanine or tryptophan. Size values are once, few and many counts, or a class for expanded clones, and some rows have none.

cdr3_aa: AWSVERINQPQH
v_call: TRBV30
clone_size: few
cdr3_length: 12

cdr3_aa: ASRKDWGSSYEQY
v_call: TRBV7-2
clone_size: -
cdr3_length: 13

cdr3_aa: ASSSFGQGASGYT
v_call: TRBV28
clone_size: -
cdr3_length: 13

cdr3_aa: ASSPKTSGVGAEQF
v_call: TRBV27
clone_size: -
cdr3_length: 14

cdr3_aa: ASSENSGADTQY
v_call: TRBV25-1
clone_size: -
cdr3_length: 12

cdr3_aa: ASREFQGLIYGYT
v_call: TRBV28
clone_size: -
cdr3_length: 13

cdr3_aa: ASSQESGEAF
v_call: TRBV4-1
clone_size: -
cdr3_length: 10

cdr3_aa: ASSKGLAGGYEQY
v_call: TRBV27
clone_size: -
cdr3_length: 13

cdr3_aa: ASSQVTGRETQY
v_call: TRBV4-3
clone_size: -
cdr3_length: 12

cdr3_aa: ASSLKREVPYNEQF
v_call: TRBV7-8
clone_size: -
cdr3_length: 14

cdr3_aa: ASNRAPTGNEQF
v_call: TRBV19
clone_size: -
cdr3_length: 12

cdr3_aa: ASSDRGSGTEAF
v_call: TRBV6-5
clone_size: -
cdr3_length: 12

cdr3_aa: ASSVELGLPYNEQF
v_call: TRBV9
clone_size: -
cdr3_length: 14

cdr3_aa: ASSVRAGGSYEQY
v_call: TRBV19
clone_size: -
cdr3_length: 13

cdr3_aa: ASRWTGVNEQF
v_call: TRBV5-1
clone_size: -
cdr3_length: 11